This TCR beta chain was obtained from a study of CD8+ T cells in alopecia areata. Looked up from germline, CDR1 is MNHEY and CDR2 is SMNVEV (reference sequence). The CDR3 runs 17 residues. J gave up 0 bases and V 4 bases, and 5 bases lay outside the gene matches. Following RNA extraction, reverse transcription yielded cDNA that acted as the sequencing template. Profiling relied on immunoSEQ multiplex PCR, and the TCRdb table lists in-frame clones only, not all of them. Among about 140,000 clones listed, 86% were seen once. The treatment: oral pan-JAK inhibitor, 5-10 mg twice daily. Alopecia areata patients provided lesional scalp punch biopsies and peripheral blood, both collected for the study.

The V gene is TRBV27, the J gene TRBJ2-4, with 11 bases identical to TRBD2. The specimen was CD8+ T cells sorted from blood, collected at week 4, from a patient treated with tofacitinib. The origin of this receptor is a human donor with alopecia areata. The CDR3 nucleotides read TGTGCCAGCAGTTCGAGAGGACTAGCGGGAGCCAAAAACATTCAGTACTTC. Translating gives CASSSRGLAGAKNIQYF.